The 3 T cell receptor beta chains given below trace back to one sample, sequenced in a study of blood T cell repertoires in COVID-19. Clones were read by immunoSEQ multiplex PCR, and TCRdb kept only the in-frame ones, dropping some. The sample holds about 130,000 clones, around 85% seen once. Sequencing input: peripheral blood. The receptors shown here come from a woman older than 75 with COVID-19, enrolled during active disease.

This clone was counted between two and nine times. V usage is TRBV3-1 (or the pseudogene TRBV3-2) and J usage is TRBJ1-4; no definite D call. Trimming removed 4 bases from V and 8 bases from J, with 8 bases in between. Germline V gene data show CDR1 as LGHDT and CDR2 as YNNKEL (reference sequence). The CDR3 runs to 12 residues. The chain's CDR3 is CASSRAREKLFF. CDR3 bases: TGTGCCAGCAGCCGGGCCCGGGAAAAACTGTTTTTT.

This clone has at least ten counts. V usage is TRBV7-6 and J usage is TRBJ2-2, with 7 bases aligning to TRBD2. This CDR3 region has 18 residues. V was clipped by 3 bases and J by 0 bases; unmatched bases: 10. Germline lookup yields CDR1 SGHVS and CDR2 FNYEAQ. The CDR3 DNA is TGTGCCAGCAGCTTGACGCTCCCGGGGGGAACGAACACCGGGGAGCTGTTTTTT. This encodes CASSLTLPGGTNTGELFF.

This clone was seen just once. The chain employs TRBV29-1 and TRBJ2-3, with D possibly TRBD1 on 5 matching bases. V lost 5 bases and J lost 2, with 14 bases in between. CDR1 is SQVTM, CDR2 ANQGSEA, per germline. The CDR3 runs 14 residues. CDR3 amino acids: CSVPPWGATDTQYF. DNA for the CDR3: TGCAGCGTTCCCCCCTGGGGCGCCACAGATACGCAGTATTTT.